The T cell receptor beta chain under discussion was sequenced for a study of blood T cell repertoires in COVID-19 (TCRdb year 2020). Background on the whole study: Collaborator samples came from the United States, Italy and Spain and covered acute and convalescent phases of COVID-19. The prospective study material was composed of cDNA or gDNA derived from T cells, B-cell-depleted T cells, or PBMCs. Deeply sampled blood TCRbeta repertoires from subjects exposed to, actively infected with, or recovered from COVID-19 were included in the dataset. The repertoires were made available in a free public database intended to serve as a resource for research on the immune response to SARS-CoV-2. The samples were drawn from the first 160 participants of the ongoing ImmuneRACE study and from under 1,500 subjects provided by 6 global collaborators. The sample metadata nearly always contained a de-identified subject ID, COVID-19 status, age in years and sex. Where available, HLA class I and class II types were obtained from metadata supplied by the sample provider rather than from assay-based typing. Overall study outcomes, separate from this receptor: How much clinical and demographic metadata was included differed by source and by participant, and the metadata was provided uncurated.

One collaborating source in Seattle enrolled patients while the patients were actively infected and followed the patients over time throughout the course of disease. The collaborating institutions used their own protocols to collect whole blood in K2EDTA tubes. Collaborator samples were shipped for TCRbeta analysis as frozen whole blood, isolated PBMCs, or DNA extracted from either sample type. Turning to this clone: Its antigen remains unidentified. No clone much larger than this one lies a single base away; base qualities are absent.

TCRbeta CDR3 regions were amplified from genomic DNA using the immunoSEQ Assay, a bias-controlled multiplex PCR. The authors' pipeline ran thus. The number of nucleated cells in each sample was estimated from the amplification of reference gene primers within the assay. To quantify the absolute abundance of each unique TCRbeta CDR3 rearrangement, sequence reads were collapsed and filtered. For each sample, productive Simpson clonality was calculated by taking the square root of Simpson's diversity index across productive rearrangements. Imported from immuneACCESS, the table was reduced by TCRdb to in-frame sequences with V and J called. These copies leave out some clones; in studies compared against another copy, an unresolved V gene accounts for under half, and the cause of the remainder is not known. V, J and clone size are those of that table, while D and trimming were read from the DNA. Counted in this sample were about 160,000 clones; approximately 80% of them appeared once. The top ten clones comprise 6.5% to 8.5% of the sample.

Sequences were obtained from peripheral blood. The TCR originated in a middle-aged woman with COVID-19, enrolled during active disease.

The DNA is as follows: TGTGCCAGCTCACCCGACTTCCTTGAGCGTAGCGAGCAGTACGTC. Its translation reads: CASSPDFLERSEQYV. Recombination linked TRBV18 to TRBJ2-7, with the D gene call left open. The germline V gene sets CDR1 to KGHSH and CDR2 to LQKENI. V gives up 3 bases and J gives up 6 bases, and the segment between their germline ends measures 18 bases. There are 15 amino acids in the CDR3, from cysteine to valine inclusive. Of the read, only the CDR3 DNA is kept; its 45 bases are in frame from base 1.